The 9 T cell receptor beta chains reported below all come from one sample, sequenced in a study of blood T cells in healthy people across ages. The use of a sample-barcoded 5' primer and a J-beta primer mix characterized a second PCR of about 6 to 11 cycles. One entry per CDR3 protein, called by TCRdb with MiXCR from the 5' RACE reads. This repertoire shows 500,000 to 650,000 distinct CDR3 sequences, roughly a quarter found once; its top ten account for 3% to 4%. These data were also reused for a study on T cells of mothers and their children.

The source material was blood. The receptors here all came from a boy aged 2-9 years in good health.

Points on this clonotype: Relative to the germline gene, one junction end is altered; a read error may explain this. The chain carries TRBV5-5 and TRBJ1-5; D unresolved. Germline V CDR1 and CDR2: SGHKS, YYEKEE (reference sequence). This CDR3 region has 17 residues. This CDR3 reads CASSWTGIGGSNQPQQF. The CDR3 region has the DNA TGTGCCAGCAGCTGGACGGGGATCGGCGGGAGCAATCAGCCCCAGCAATTT.

This clonotype turned up a few times. The chain is built from TRBV7-6 and TRBJ1-3; D remains unclear. Germline CDR1 reads SGHVS; CDR2 reads FNYEAQ. Between the trimmed V and J ends, which lost 1 base and 0 bases, there was a span of 10 bases. CDR3 length equals 16 residues. The CDR3 DNA follows: TGTGCCAGCAGCTTAGTCGATGGAGACTCTGGAAACACCATATATTTT. It codes for CASSLVDGDSGNTIYF.

The chain carries TRBV5-1 and TRBJ2-2, with 9 bases lining up with TRBD1. The CDR3 is 15 residues long. The germline CDR1 and CDR2 sequences are SGHRS and YFSETQ. The V gene end was trimmed by 4 bases and the J gene end by 3 bases; junction bases not matched to a gene: 4. CDR3 nucleotide sequence: TGCGCCAGCAGCAAGGGGGACAGGGACACCGGGGAGCTGTTTTTT. Translated: CASSKGDRDTGELFF.

The CDR3 loop is CASSHRDRRTDTQYF. As DNA, the CDR3 is TGCGCCAGCAGCCACCGGGACAGACGCACAGATACGCAGTATTTT. The J gene is TRBJ2-3, the V gene TRBV10-2; 7 nucleotides agree with TRBD1. CDR1 is WSHSY and CDR2 is SAAADI in the germline V gene. V trimming: 6 bases; J trimming: 1 base; junction bases outside the gene matches: 7. CDR3 length: 15 amino acids.

V gene TRBV12-3 or TRBV12-4 combines with J gene TRBJ2-5; maybe TRBD2 (6 bases). The CDR3 spans 15 residues. V lost 3 bases and J lost 2, with 13 bases in between. CDR3: CASSFPAGLQETQYF. In DNA form, the CDR3 reads TGTGCCAGCAGTTTCCCGGCGGGGTTACAAGAGACCCAGTACTTC.

The chain recombines TRBV3-1 with TRBJ1-4; 7 nucleotides align to TRBD1. CDR1 LGHDT and CDR2 YNNKEL come from the germline V gene (reference sequence). CDR3 length equals 15 residues. The J segment lost 8 bases and the V segment lost 5 bases, leaving 11 bases of the junction unmatched. DNA of the CDR3: TGTGCCAGCAGCGATTCCACAGGGGCGAGCGAAAAACTGTTTTTT. This encodes CASSDSTGASEKLFF. Combining the CDR3 with reference TRBV3-1 and TRBJ1-4 gives the whole variable domain DTAVSQTPKYLVTQMGNDKSIKCEQNLGHDTMYWYKQDSKKFLKIMFSYNNKELIINETVPNRFSPKSPDKAHLNLHINSLELGDSAVYFCASSDSTGASEKLFFGSGTQLSVL.

The rearrangement links TRBV7-2 to TRBJ2-5, with D unclear. Trimming removed 5 bases at V and 7 bases at J, with 11 bases between. This CDR3 has 12 amino acids. The V gene's germline CDR1 is SGHTA and CDR2 FQGNSA. The CDR3 protein is CASSNDFGTQYF. DNA for the CDR3: TGTGCCAGCAGCAATGACTTCGGGACCCAGTACTTC.

A few counts support this clonotype. V gene TRBV7-2 combines with J gene TRBJ2-7, with D perhaps TRBD1 (5 bases). This CDR3 spans 14 amino acids. V gave up 1 base and J gave up 3 bases, with 10 bases separating them. The germline V gene encodes CDR1 SGHTA and CDR2 FQGNSA. CDR3 nucleotides: TGTGCCAGCAGCTTAGAGGCAGGGCTCTACGAGCAGTACTTC. This translates into CASSLEAGLYEQYF.

This clonotype was counted a few times. The chain carries TRBV19 and TRBJ2-1; 8 bases are shared with TRBD1. V shed 4 bases and J 0 bases; nucleotides not matched to a gene: 8. Per germline, CDR1 LNHDA and CDR2 SQIVND (reference sequence). The CDR3 is 17 amino acids. CDR3 loop: CASSTAGGVASYNEQFF. CDR3 DNA: TGTGCCAGTAGTACGGCAGGGGGCGTTGCCTCCTACAATGAGCAGTTCTTC.